The 21 T cell receptor beta chains below come from one sample, sequenced in a study of blood T cells in healthy people across ages. Through a sample-barcoded 5' primer and a J-beta primer mix, a second PCR was run for about 6 to 11 cycles. TCRdb independently ran MiXCR on the 5' RACE reads; one entry per CDR3 protein. The table includes around 500,000 distinct CDR3 sequences, around 48% detected once. The sequenced sample was blood. All receptors come from a man aged 80 or over in good health.

Remarks on this clonotype: A read error may explain this, as a much larger clone is one base away. J is TRBJ1-6 and V is TRBV6-6, with 7 bases matching TRBD1. The ends lost 7 bases at V and 10 bases at J; junction bases unmatched: 16. CDR3 size: 16 residues. The germline V gene encodes CDR1 MNHNY and CDR2 SVGAGI (reference sequence). The CDR3 region is CASTNPGTPGGSPLHF. In DNA form, the CDR3 reads TGTGCCAGCACCAATCCCGGGACTCCAGGGGGGTCACCCCTCCACTTT.

This clonotype was seen many times. This chain links TRBV6-5 with TRBJ2-6, with D uncertain. V lost 8 bases to trimming and J lost 1 base, with 6 bases between them. Germline CDR1 reads MNHEY; CDR2 reads SVGAGI. This CDR3 region has 13 residues. The CDR3 spells CASFSSGANVLTF. CDR3 DNA sequence: TGTGCCAGCTTCTCATCTGGGGCCAACGTCCTGACTTTC.

This clonotype was detected a few times. This chain connects TRBV7-2 to TRBJ2-7; TRBD1 agrees at 7 bases. The CDR3 spans 17 residues. After removal of 3 bases from V and 4 bases from J, the junction contained 15 bases not matched to a gene. Germline V gene lookup returns CDR1 SGHTA and CDR2 FQGNSA. CDR3 residues: CASSFSFWTGTAYEQYF. The CDR3, as DNA: TGTGCCAGCAGCTTTTCATTCTGGACCGGGACAGCGTACGAGCAGTACTTC.

This clonotype was seen only a few times. The chain links TRBV12-3 or TRBV12-4 to TRBJ2-5; 8 bases align to TRBD1. This CDR3 region has 16 residues. V shed 1 base and J 1 base; nucleotides not matched to a gene: 5. CDR3 residues: CASSLGDRGLQETQYF. Written as DNA, the CDR3 is TGTGCCAGCAGTTTAGGAGACAGGGGCCTCCAAGAGACCCAGTACTTC.

The V gene is TRBV10-3, the J gene TRBJ2-5, with 10 bases fitting TRBD1. CDR1 ENHRY and CDR2 SYGVKD come from the germline V gene. The V gene end was trimmed by 8 bases and the J gene end by 2 bases; junction bases not matched to a gene: 5. CDR3 length: 14 amino acids. Written as DNA, the CDR3 is TGTGCCATCGGGGGACAGGGGAAACAAGAGACCCAGTACTTC. It translates to CAIGGQGKQETQYF.

The chain recombines TRBV7-2 with TRBJ2-1, with 7 bases aligning to TRBD2. V shed 8 bases, J shed 0 bases, and the junction held 7 bases outside the gene matches. The CDR3 is made up of 15 amino acids. Germline assignment: CDR1 SGHTA and CDR2 FQGNSA. The CDR3 loop reads CASCYSGYSYNEQFF. CDR3 DNA sequence: TGTGCCAGCTGTTATAGCGGGTACTCCTACAATGAGCAGTTCTTC. The entire variable domain, with the rest obtained from reference TRBV7-2 and TRBJ2-1, is as follows: GAGVSQSPSNKVTEKGKDVELRCDPISGHTALYWYRQSLGQGLEFLIYFQGNSAPDKSGLPSDRFSAERTGGSVSTLTIQRTQQEDSAVYLCASCYSGYSYNEQFFGPGTRLTVL.

This clonotype was observed a few times. The chain is built from TRBV7-8 and TRBJ1-2; 8 nucleotides agree with TRBD1. V lost 2 bases to trimming and J lost 2 bases; unmatched junction nucleotides: 7. Germline V gene sequence: CDR1 SGHVS, CDR2 FQNEAQ. The CDR3 consists of 16 residues. The CDR3 is CASSLLPWTGNYGYTF. The CDR3 DNA reads as TGTGCCAGCAGCTTACTACCATGGACAGGGAACTATGGCTACACCTTC.

CDR3 coding DNA: TGTGCCAGCGGAACAGCCTACAATGAGCAGTTCTTC. Encoded protein: CASGTAYNEQFF. The chain links TRBV11-1 to TRBJ2-1; D gene ambiguous. The germline V and J ends were trimmed by 8 bases and 2 bases, with 7 bases remaining between them. CDR1 and CDR2 (germline): SGHAT, FQDESV (reference sequence). This CDR3 contains 12 residues. Together with reference TRBV11-1 and TRBJ2-1, the CDR3 gives the full variable domain: EAEVAQSPRYKITEKSQAVAFWCDPISGHATLYWYRQILGQGPELLVQFQDESVVDDSQLPKDRFSAERLKGVDSTLKIQPAELGDSAMYLCASGTAYNEQFFGPGTRLTVL.

This clonotype has only a few counts. The chain has TRBV12-3 or TRBV12-4 and TRBJ2-1; TRBD2 is a possible D gene (5 bases). The CDR3 runs to 14 residues. V dropped 7 bases and J dropped 4 bases, with 14 bases sitting between them. In nucleotides, the CDR3 is TGTGCCAGCATCCCTGAAGGGAGTTACAATGAGCAGTTCTTC. Translating gives CASIPEGSYNEQFF.

The chain has TRBV20-1 and TRBJ2-5; 7 bases agree with TRBD2. The end of the DNA aligns better with TRBJ2-7, so the J call may be wrong. The CDR3 is made up of 15 amino acids. Germline assignment: CDR1 DFQATT and CDR2 SNEGSKA (reference sequence). CDR3 DNA: TGCAGTGCTAGGAGCGCTGCGGGAGAAGGCTACGAGCAGTACTTC. This gives the protein CSARSAAGEGYEQYF.

The V and J genes are TRBV6-2 or TRBV6-3 and TRBJ2-7, with 9 bases matching TRBD1. Germline CDR1 reads MNHEY; CDR2 reads SVGEGT. This CDR3 contains 15 residues. Trimming took 6 bases from V and 3 from J; bases not matched to a gene: 9. The CDR3 protein is CASRNAGTGIYEQYF. The CDR3 region has the DNA TGTGCCAGCAGGAACGCCGGGACAGGGATCTACGAGCAGTACTTC.

The chain combines TRBV20-1 with TRBJ1-1; D not resolved. CDR3 length: 11 amino acids. The V gene's germline CDR1 is DFQATT and CDR2 SNEGSKA (reference sequence). V lost 3 bases, J lost 5 bases, and 7 bases lay in between. CDR3 in amino acids: CSARERTEAFF. The DNA of the CDR3 is TGCAGTGCTAGGGAGAGAACTGAAGCTTTCTTT.

This clonotype was observed a few times. The chain combines TRBV19 with TRBJ1-2, with D unresolved. With 4 bases removed from V and 2 bases from J, the gap between germline ends came to 14 bases. The CDR3 runs to 15 residues. The germline V gene has CDR1 LNHDA and CDR2 SQIVND (reference sequence). This CDR3 reads CASSTGPPSNYGYTF. As DNA, the CDR3 is TGTGCCAGTAGTACAGGACCACCATCCAACTATGGCTACACCTTC.

The V and J genes are TRBV5-1 and TRBJ2-5; 9 bases match TRBD1. This CDR3 is built from 15 residues. The germline V gene encodes CDR1 SGHRS and CDR2 YFSETQ. V gave up 5 bases and J gave up 5 bases; unmatched junction bases: 10. The DNA of the CDR3 is TGCGCCAGCAGGCCACAGGGGGCGCAGATGGAGACCCAGTACTTC. This translates into CASRPQGAQMETQYF.

This clonotype was recorded once. This chain links TRBV14 with TRBJ2-1; D is unresolved. The closer fit of TRBJ2-7 to the DNA end suggests the J call may be wrong. Germline CDR1 reads SGHDN; CDR2 reads FVKESK. There are 12 residues in the CDR3. The CDR3 loop reads CASSQVSHEQYF. The CDR3 nucleotides read TGTGCCAGCAGCCAAGTTTCGCATGAGCAGTACTTC.

As for this clonotype: Being one base from a much bigger clone, this may be a read error. This chain connects TRBV11-1 to TRBJ2-1; D is unclear. CDR3 length: 14 residues. Germline V gives CDR1 SGHAT, CDR2 FQDESV (reference sequence). Deletions cut 5 bases from V and 8 bases from J, with 16 bases between. The CDR3 DNA sequence: TGTGCCAGCAGCCCAACGTCACGTGGGGATGAGCAGTTCTTC. Protein sequence: CASSPTSRGDEQFF.

The chain's CDR3 is CASSVLVGSSYNEQFF. CDR3 DNA sequence: TGTGCCAGCAGCGTTTTGGTGGGAAGCTCCTACAATGAGCAGTTCTTC. This chain uses TRBV9 with TRBJ2-1, with unresolved D. Trimming cost V 2 bases and J 0 bases, with 12 bases left between them. Germline V gene data show CDR1 as SGDLS and CDR2 as YYNGEE. The CDR3 spans 16 residues.

V and J are TRBV4-3 and TRBJ1-6; no reliable D call. Germline V gene sequence: CDR1 LGHNA, CDR2 YSLEER. Deletions cut 0 bases from V and 10 bases from J, with 16 bases between. CDR3 length: 16 amino acids. The CDR3 DNA sequence: TGCGCCAGCAGCCAAGATGGAGCCGGGATCGGGTCACCCCTCCACTTT. Residues: CASSQDGAGIGSPLHF.

This clonotype was detected ten times or more. The rearrangement joins TRBV6-5 to TRBJ2-5; unclear D gene. Trimming took 5 bases from V and 5 from J, leaving 9 bases between them. Germline CDR1 MNHEY, CDR2 SVGAGI. The CDR3 is 12 residues long. The CDR3 here is CASSPHWETQYF. The CDR3 DNA sequence: TGTGCCAGCAGTCCCCACTGGGAGACCCAGTACTTC.

V is TRBV6-2 or TRBV6-3 and J is TRBJ2-2; no clear D gene. The CDR3 is 13 residues long. Trimming removed 10 bases at V and 5 bases at J, with 14 bases between. CDR1 and CDR2 from the germline V gene are MNHEY and SVGEGT. CDR3 coding DNA: TGTGCCACCTCGGGCTGGTGGACCGGGGAGCTGTTTTTT. This gives the protein CATSGWWTGELFF.

This clonotype was detected only a few times. The chain employs TRBV4-3 and TRBJ1-2, with D possibly matching TRBD1 (6 bases). The CDR3 consists of 15 residues. The V and J ends lost 0 bases and 8 bases respectively, with 16 bases between them. Germline loops: CDR1 LGHNA, CDR2 YSLEER. The CDR3: CASSQDPRDTIGYTF. DNA of the CDR3: TGCGCCAGCAGCCAAGATCCCCGGGACACTATAGGCTACACCTTC.